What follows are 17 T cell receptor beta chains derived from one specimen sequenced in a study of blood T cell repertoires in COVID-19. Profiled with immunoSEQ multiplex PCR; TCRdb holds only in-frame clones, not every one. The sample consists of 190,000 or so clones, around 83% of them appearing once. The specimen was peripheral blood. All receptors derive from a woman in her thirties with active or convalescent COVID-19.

CDR3 nucleotide sequence: TGTGCCAGCAGCCCCGGGACAGGGGGCCCCTTAACCTATGGCTACACCTTC. Translated: CASSPGTGGPLTYGYTF. The genes are TRBV5-4 and TRBJ1-2; 12 positions match TRBD1. The germline V gene encodes CDR1 SGHNT and CDR2 YYREEE (reference sequence). This CDR3 spans 17 amino acids. Unmatched junction bases numbered 11, after V lost 4 bases and J lost 4 bases.

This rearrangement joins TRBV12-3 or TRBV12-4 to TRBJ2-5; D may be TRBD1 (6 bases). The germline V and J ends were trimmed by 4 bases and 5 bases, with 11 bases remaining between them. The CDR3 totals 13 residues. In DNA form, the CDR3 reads TGTGCCAGCAGTTGGTGGGGGCGGGAGACCCAGTACTTC. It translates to CASSWWGRETQYF.

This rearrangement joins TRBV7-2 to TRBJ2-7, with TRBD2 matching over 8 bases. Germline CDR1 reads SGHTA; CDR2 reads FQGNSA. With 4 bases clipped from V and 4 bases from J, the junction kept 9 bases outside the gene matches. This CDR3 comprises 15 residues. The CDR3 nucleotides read TGTGCCAGCAGCTCACCCGGGACTAGTAGATACGAGCAGTACTTC. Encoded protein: CASSSPGTSRYEQYF.

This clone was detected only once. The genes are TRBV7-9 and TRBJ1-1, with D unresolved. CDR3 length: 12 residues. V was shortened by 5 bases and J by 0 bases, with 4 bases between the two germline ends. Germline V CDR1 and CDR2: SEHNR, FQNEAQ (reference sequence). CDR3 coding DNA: TGTGCCAGCAGCCTCTTGAACACTGAAGCTTTCTTT. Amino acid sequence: CASSLLNTEAFF.

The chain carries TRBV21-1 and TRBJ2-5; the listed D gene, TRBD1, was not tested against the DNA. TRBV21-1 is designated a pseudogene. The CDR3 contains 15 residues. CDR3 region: CASSKRDRGVETQYF. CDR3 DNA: TGTGCCAGCAGCAAGCGGGACAGGGGGGTGGAGACCCAGTACTTC.

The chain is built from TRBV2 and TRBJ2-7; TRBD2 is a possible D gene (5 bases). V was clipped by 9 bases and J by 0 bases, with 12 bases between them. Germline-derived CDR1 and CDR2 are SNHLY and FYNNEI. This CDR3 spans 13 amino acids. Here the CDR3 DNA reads TGTGCCAGTACACCGGGGTACTCCTACGAGCAGTACTTC. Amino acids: CASTPGYSYEQYF.

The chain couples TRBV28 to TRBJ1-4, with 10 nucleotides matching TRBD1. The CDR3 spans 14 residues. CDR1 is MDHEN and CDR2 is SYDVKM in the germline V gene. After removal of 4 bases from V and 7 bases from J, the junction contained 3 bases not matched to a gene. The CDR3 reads CASSSDRGLEKLFF. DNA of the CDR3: TGTGCCAGCAGTTCCGACAGGGGGCTTGAAAAACTGTTTTTT.

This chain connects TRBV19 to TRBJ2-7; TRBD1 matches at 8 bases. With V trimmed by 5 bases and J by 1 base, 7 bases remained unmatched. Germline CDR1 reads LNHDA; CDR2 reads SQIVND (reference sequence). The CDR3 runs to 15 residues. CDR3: CASSRGQGSSYEQYF. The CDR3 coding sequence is TGTGCCAGTAGTCGCGGACAGGGTAGTTCCTACGAGCAGTACTTC.

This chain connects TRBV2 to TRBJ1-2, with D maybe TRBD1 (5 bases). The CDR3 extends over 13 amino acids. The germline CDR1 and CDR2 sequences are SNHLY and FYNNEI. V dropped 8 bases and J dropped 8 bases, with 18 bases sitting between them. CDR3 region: CASGTRGLGGYTF. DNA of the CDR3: TGTGCCAGCGGTACAAGGGGTCTGGGGGGCTACACCTTC.

CDR3 nucleotides: TGTGCCTGTGCCGACGCGGGGAATCTTGGCTACACCTTC. Translating gives CACADAGNLGYTF. The genes are TRBV30 and TRBJ1-2; D is unresolved. This CDR3 is built from 13 residues. The V gene lost 6 bases and the J gene lost 7 bases, with 18 bases spanning the gap. Germline CDR1 GTSNPN, CDR2 SVGIG (reference sequence).

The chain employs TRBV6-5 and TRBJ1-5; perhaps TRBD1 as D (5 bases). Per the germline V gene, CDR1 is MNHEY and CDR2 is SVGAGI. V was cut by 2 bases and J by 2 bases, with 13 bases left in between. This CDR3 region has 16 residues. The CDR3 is CASSYLGGDGNQPQHF. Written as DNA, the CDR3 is TGTGCCAGCAGTTACCTCGGGGGGGACGGCAATCAGCCCCAGCATTTT.

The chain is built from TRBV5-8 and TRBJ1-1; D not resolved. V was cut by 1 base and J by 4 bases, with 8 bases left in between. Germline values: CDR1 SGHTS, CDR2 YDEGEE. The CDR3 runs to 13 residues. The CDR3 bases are TGTGCCAGCAGCTTGCTCCGCAGCACTGAAGCTTTCTTT. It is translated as CASSLLRSTEAFF.

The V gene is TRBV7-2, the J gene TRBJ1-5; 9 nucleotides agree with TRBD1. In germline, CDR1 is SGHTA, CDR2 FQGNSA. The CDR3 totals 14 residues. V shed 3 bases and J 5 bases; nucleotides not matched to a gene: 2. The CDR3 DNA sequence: TGTGCCAGCAGCTTGGGACAGGGTTATCAGCCCCAGCATTTT. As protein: CASSLGQGYQPQHF.

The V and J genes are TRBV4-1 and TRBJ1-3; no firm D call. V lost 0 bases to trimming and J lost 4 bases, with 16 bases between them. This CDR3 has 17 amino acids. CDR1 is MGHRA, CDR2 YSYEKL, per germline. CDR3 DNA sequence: TGCGCCAGCAGCCAAGACTCTATAGAGGCACCCGGAAACACCATATATTTT. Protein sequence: CASSQDSIEAPGNTIYF.

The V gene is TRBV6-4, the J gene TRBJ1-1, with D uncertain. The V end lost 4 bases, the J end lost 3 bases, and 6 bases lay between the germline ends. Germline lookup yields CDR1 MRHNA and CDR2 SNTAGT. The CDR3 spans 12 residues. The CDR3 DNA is TGTGCCAGCAGTGTGTCAGACACTGAAGCTTTCTTT. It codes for CASSVSDTEAFF.

The CDR3 reads CASSSWTDQETQYF. The CDR3 bases are TGTGCCAGTAGTAGCTGGACAGACCAAGAGACCCAGTACTTC. The chain carries TRBV19 and TRBJ2-5; possibly TRBD1 for D (6 bases). V lost 4 bases and J 0 bases, leaving 9 bases between the germline ends. Germline CDR1 reads LNHDA; CDR2 reads SQIVND (reference sequence). The CDR3 is 14 amino acids.

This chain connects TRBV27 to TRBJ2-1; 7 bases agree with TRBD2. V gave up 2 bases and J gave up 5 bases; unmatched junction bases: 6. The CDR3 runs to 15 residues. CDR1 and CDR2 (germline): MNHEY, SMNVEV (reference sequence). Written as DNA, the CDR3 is TGTGCCAGCAGTTTACTAGCGGACAATAACAATGAGCAGTTCTTC. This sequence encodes CASSLLADNNNEQFF.